This T cell receptor beta chain is from a study of blood T cell repertoires in COVID-19. Per the study methods: Quantification of nucleated cells was approximated via reference gene primer amplification. Profiling relied on immunoSEQ multiplex PCR, and the TCRdb table lists in-frame clones only, not all of them. V, J and clone size are those of that table, while D and trimming were read from the DNA. Of under 350,000 clones in the sample, about 89% were seen once. The source material was PBMCs or T cells enriched from blood (not recorded which). The clonotype comes from a young woman who had recovered from COVID-19.

CDR3 region: CATSRAVTEAFF. The CDR3 DNA is TGTGCCACCAGCAGAGCGGTCACTGAAGCTTTCTTT. The chain has TRBV15 and TRBJ1-1; D ambiguous. Trimming took 1 base from V and 4 from J, leaving 4 bases between them. The germline gives CDR1 LNHNV, CDR2 YYDKDF (reference sequence). The CDR3 sequence is 12 residues long.